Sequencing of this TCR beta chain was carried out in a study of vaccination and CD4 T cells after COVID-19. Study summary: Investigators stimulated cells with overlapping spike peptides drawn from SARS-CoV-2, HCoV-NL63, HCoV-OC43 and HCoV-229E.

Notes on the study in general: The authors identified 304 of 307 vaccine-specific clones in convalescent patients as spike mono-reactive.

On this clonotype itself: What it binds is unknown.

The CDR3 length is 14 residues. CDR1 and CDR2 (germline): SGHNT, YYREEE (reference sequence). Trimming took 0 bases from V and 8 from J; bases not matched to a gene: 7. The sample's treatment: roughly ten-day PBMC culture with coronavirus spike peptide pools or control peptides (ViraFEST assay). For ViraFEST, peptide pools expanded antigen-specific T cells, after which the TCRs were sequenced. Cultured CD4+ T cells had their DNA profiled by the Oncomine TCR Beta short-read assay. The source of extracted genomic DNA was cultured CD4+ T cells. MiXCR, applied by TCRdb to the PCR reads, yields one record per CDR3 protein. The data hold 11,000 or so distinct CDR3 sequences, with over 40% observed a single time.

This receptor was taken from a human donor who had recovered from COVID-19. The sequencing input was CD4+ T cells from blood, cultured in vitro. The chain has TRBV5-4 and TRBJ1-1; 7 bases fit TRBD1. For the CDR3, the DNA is TGTGCCAGCAGCTTGGCCTGGGACAGAGGGGAAGCTTTCTTT. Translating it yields CASSLAWDRGEAFF.